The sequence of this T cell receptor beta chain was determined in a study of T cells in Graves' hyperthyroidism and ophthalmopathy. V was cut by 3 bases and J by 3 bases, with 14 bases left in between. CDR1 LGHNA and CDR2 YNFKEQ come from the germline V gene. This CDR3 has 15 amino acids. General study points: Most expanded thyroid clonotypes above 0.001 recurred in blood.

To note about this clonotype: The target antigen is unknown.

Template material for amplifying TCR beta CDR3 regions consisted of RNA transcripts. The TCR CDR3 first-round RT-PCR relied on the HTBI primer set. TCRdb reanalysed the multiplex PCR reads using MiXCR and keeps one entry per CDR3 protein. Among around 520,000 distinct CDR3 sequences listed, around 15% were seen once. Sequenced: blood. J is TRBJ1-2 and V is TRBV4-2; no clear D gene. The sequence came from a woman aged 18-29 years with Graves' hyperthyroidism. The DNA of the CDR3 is TGTGCCAGCAGCCAGGAAGGACGCCTCCACTATGGCTACACCTTC. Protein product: CASSQEGRLHYGYTF.